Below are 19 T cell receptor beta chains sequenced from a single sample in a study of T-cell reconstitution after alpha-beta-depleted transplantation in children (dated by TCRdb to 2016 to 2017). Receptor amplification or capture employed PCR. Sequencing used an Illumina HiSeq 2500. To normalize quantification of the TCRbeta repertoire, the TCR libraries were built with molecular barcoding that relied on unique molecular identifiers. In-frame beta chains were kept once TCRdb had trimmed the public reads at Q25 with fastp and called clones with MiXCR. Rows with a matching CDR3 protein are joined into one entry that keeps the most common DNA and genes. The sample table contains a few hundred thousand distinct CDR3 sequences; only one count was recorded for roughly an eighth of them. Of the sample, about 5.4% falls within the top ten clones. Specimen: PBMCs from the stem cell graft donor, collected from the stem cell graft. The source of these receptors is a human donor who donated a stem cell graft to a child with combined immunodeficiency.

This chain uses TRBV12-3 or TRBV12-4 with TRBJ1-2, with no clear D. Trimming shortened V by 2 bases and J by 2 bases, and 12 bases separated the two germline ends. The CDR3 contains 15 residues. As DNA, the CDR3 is TGTGCCAGCAGTTTATTCCCCGAAATCAACTATGGCTACACCTTC. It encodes CASSLFPEINYGYTF.

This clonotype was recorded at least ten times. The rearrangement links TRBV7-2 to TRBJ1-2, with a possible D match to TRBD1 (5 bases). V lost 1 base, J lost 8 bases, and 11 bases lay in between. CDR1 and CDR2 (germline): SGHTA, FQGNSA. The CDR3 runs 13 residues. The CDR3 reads CASSLDAGKGYTF. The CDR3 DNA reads TGTGCCAGCAGCTTAGACGCAGGGAAGGGCTACACCTTC.

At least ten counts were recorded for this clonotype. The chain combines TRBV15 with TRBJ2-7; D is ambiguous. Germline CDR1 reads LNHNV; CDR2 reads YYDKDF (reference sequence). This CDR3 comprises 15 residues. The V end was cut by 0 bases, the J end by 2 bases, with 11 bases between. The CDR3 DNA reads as TGTGCCACCAGCAGAGATCGTGAGGTCCCCTACGAGCAGTACTTC. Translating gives CATSRDREVPYEQYF.

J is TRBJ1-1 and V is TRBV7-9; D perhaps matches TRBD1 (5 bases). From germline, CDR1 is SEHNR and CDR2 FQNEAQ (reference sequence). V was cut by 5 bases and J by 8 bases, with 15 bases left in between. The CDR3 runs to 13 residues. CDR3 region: CASSPRGRWEAFF. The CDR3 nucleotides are TGTGCCAGCAGCCCACGGGGCCGGTGGGAAGCTTTCTTT.

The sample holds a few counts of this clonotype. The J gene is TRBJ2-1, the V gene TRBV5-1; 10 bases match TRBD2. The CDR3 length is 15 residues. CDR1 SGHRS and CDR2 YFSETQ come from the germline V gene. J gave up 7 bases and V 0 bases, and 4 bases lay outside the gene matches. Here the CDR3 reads CASSLVLAGSNEQFF. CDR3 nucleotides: TGCGCCAGCAGCTTGGTACTAGCGGGGAGTAATGAGCAGTTCTTC.

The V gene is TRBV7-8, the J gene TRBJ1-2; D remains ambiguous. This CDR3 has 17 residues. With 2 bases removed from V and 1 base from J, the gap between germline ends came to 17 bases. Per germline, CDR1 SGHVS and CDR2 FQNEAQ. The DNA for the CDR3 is TGTGCCAGCAGCTTATCTTCCGGGTCCAATCTTAACTATGGCTACACCTTC. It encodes CASSLSSGSNLNYGYTF.

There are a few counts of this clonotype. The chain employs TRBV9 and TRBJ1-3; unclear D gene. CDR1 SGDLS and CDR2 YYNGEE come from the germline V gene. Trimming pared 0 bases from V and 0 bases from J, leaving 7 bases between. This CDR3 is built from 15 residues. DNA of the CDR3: TGTGCCAGCAGCGTAGGCCTGGACTCTGGAAACACCATATATTTT. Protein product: CASSVGLDSGNTIYF.

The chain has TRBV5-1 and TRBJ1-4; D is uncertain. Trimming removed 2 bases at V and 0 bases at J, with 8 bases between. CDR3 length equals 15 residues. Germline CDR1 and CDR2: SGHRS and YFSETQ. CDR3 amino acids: CASSFDRTTNEKLFF. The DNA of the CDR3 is TGCGCCAGCAGCTTTGACCGAACAACTAATGAAAAACTGTTTTTT. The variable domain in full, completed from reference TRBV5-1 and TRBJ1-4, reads KAGVTQTPRYLIKTRGQQVTLSCSPISGHRSVSWYQQTPGQGLQFLFEYFSETQRNKGNFPGRFSGRQFSNSRSEMNVSTLELGDSALYLCASSFDRTTNEKLFFGSGTQLSVL.

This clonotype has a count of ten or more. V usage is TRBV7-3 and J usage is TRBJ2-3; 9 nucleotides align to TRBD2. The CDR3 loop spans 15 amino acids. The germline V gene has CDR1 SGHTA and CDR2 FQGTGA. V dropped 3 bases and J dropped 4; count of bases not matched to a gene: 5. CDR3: CASSFAGGGPDTQYF. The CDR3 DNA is TGTGCCAGCAGCTTTGCGGGAGGGGGCCCAGATACGCAGTATTTT. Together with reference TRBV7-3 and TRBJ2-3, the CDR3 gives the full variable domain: GAGVSQTPSNKVTEKGKYVELRCDPISGHTALYWYRQSLGQGPEFLIYFQGTGAADDSGLPNDRFFAVRPEGSVSTLKIQRTERGDSAVYLCASSFAGGGPDTQYFGPGTRLTVL.

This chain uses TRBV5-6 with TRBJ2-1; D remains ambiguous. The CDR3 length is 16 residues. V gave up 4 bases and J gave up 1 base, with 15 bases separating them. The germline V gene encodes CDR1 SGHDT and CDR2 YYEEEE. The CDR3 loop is CASSPRLAVSYNEQFF. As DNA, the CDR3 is TGTGCCAGCAGCCCCCGGTTAGCCGTATCCTACAATGAGCAGTTCTTC.

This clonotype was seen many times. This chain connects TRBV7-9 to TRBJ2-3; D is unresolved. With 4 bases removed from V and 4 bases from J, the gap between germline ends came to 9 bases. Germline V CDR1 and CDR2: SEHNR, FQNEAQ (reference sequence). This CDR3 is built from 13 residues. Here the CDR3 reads CASSYEYSDTQYF. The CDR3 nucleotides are TGTGCCAGCAGCTACGAATACTCAGATACGCAGTATTTT.

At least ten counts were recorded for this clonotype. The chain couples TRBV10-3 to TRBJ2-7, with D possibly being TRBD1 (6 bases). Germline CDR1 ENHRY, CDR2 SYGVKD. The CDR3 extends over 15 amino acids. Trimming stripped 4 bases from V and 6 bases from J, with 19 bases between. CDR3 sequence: CAISANSGTNLEQYF. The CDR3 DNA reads TGTGCCATCAGTGCAAACTCCGGGACAAATCTCGAGCAGTACTTC.

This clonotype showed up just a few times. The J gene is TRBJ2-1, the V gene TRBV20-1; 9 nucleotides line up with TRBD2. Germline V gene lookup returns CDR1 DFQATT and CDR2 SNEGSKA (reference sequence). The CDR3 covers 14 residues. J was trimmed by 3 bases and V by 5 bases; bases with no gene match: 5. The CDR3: CSAALAGNYNEQFF. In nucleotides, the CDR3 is TGCAGTGCTGCACTAGCGGGTAACTACAATGAGCAGTTCTTC.

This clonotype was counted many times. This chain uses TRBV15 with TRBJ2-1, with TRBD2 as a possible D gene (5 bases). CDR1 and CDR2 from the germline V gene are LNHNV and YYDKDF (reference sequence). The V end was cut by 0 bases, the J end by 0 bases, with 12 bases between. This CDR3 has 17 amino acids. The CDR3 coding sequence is TGTGCCACCAGCAGAGAATTAGAGGGAAGCTCCTACAATGAGCAGTTCTTC. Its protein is CATSRELEGSSYNEQFF.

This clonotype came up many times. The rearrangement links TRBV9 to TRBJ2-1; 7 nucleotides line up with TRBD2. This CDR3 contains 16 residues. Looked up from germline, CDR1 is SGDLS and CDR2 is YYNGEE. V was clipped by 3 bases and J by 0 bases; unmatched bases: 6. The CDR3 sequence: CASSARDYLSYNEQFF. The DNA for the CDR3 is TGTGCCAGCAGCGCCCGGGACTACCTCTCCTACAATGAGCAGTTCTTC.

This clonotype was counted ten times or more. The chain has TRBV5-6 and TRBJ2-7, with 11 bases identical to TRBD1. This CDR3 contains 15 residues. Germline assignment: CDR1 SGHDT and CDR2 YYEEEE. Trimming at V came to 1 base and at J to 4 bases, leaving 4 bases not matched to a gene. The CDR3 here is CASSLSGTGGYEQYF. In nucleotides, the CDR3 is TGTGCCAGCAGCTTGAGCGGGACAGGGGGATACGAGCAGTACTTC.

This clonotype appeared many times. The CDR3 sequence is CSARSQGTYEQYF. CDR3 sequence (DNA): TGCAGTGCTAGAAGTCAGGGAACCTACGAGCAGTACTTC. The chain has TRBV20-1 and TRBJ2-7; TRBD1 might be the D (5 bases). Germline loops: CDR1 DFQATT, CDR2 SNEGSKA (reference sequence). This CDR3 comprises 13 residues. V gave up 2 bases and J gave up 2 bases, with 10 bases separating them.

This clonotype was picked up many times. The CDR3 reads CSAFSSGNNQPQHF. The CDR3 DNA sequence: TGCAGTGCTTTTTCGTCAGGGAACAATCAGCCCCAGCATTTT. V usage is TRBV20-1 and J usage is TRBJ1-5; TRBD1 is a possible D gene (5 bases). The V end lost 5 bases, the J end lost 3 bases, and 14 bases lay between the germline ends. The CDR3 is 14 residues long. The germline gives CDR1 DFQATT, CDR2 SNEGSKA (reference sequence).

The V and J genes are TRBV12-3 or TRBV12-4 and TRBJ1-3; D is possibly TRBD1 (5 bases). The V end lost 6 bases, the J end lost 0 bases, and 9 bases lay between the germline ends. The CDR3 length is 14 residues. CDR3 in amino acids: CASRRGLSGNTIYF. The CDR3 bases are TGTGCCAGCAGGCGGGGCCTCTCTGGAAACACCATATATTTT.